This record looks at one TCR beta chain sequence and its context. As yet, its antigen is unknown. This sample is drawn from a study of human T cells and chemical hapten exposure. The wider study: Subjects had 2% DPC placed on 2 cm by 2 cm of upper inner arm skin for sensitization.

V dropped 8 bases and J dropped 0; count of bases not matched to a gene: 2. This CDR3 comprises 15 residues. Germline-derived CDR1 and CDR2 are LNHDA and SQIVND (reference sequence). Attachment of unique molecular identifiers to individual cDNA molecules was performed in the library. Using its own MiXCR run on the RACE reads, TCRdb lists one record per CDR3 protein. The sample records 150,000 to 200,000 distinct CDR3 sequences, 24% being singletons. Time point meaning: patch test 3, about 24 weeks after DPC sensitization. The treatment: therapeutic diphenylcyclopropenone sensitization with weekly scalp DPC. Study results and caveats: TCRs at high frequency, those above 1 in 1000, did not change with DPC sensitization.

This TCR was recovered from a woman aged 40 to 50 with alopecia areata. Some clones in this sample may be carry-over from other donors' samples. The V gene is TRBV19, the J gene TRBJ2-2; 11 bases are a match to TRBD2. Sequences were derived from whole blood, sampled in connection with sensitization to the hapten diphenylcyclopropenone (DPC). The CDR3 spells CASRLAGTNTGELFF. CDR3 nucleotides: TGTGCCAGTCGACTAGCGGGAACGAACACCGGGGAGCTGTTTTTT.